This T cell receptor (beta chain) comes out of a study of blood T cell repertoires in COVID-19. V trimming: 5 bases; J trimming: 2 bases; junction bases outside the gene matches: 1. Looked up from germline, CDR1 is LNHDA and CDR2 is SQIVND (reference sequence). The CDR3 contains 14 residues. TCRdb's copy holds only in-frame clones and misses some; the assay was immunoSEQ multiplex PCR. The sample records about 210,000 clones, less than 90% being singletons. The sequencing sample was made of peripheral blood. The genes are TRBV19 and TRBJ2-1; the match to TRBD1 covers 9 bases. This TCR derives from a middle-aged man with acute or convalescent COVID-19. CDR3 sequence (DNA): TGTGCCAGTAGTTGGGACAGGGCCTACAATGAGCAGTTCTTC. It codes for CASSWDRAYNEQFF.